A selection of T cell receptor beta chains follows, all from one sample in a study of vaccination effects on CD4 cells after COVID-19. This table comes from immunoSEQ multiplex PCR, and its TCRdb copy is limited to in-frame clones, with some not included. The data contain more than 30,000 clones, approximately 72% of them singletons. These receptors are not linked to any known antigen. The sequencing here drew on CD4+ T cells from PBMCs cultured without peptide, taken before COVID-19 vaccination. These receptors all come from a human donor who received a COVID-19 vaccine. The CDR3 runs from the conserved cysteine through the conserved F or W. The order of the fields is clone size, D gene, J gene, V gene, CDR3 DNA, CDR3 protein. A D gene is named only where the DNA matches it firmly. Part of the rows lack a size; the others show once, few, many or a class for expanded clones.

clone_size: NA; d_call: TRBD2; j_call: TRBJ2-3; v_call: TRBV24-1; cdr3_nt: TGTGCCACCAGTGATTGGACTAGCGGGAGATCAGATACGCAGTATTTT; cdr3_aa: CATSDWTSGRSDTQYF
clone_size: NA; d_call: NA; j_call: TRBJ2-6; v_call: TRBV6-5; cdr3_nt: TGTGCCAGCAGTTACATCGGTCAGCAGGCCAACGTCCTGACTTTC; cdr3_aa: CASSYIGQQANVLTF
clone_size: NA; d_call: NA; j_call: TRBJ1-6; v_call: TRBV5-5; cdr3_nt: TGTGCCAGCAGCTTGCCACAGGGAATGAGTTCACCCCTCCACTTT; cdr3_aa: CASSLPQGMSSPLHF
clone_size: NA; d_call: NA; j_call: TRBJ1-5; v_call: TRBV2; cdr3_nt: TGTGCCAGCAGTGAAGGGGGTGCGGGGGGCATTCAGCCCCAGCATTTT; cdr3_aa: CASSEGGAGGIQPQHF
clone_size: NA; d_call: NA; j_call: TRBJ1-4; v_call: TRBV30; cdr3_nt: TGTGCCTGGAGTGTACAGGCTAGGGATGATGAAAAACTGTTTTTT; cdr3_aa: CAWSVQARDDEKLFF
clone_size: few; d_call: TRBD2; j_call: TRBJ2-1; v_call: TRBV14; cdr3_nt: TGTGCCAGCAGCCCGACTAGCGGGATGACAACTGAGCAGTTCTTC; cdr3_aa: CASSPTSGMTTEQFF
clone_size: NA; d_call: NA; j_call: TRBJ2-5; v_call: TRBV5-1; cdr3_nt: TGCGCCAGCACAGGGATCTTACAAGAGACCCAGTACTTC; cdr3_aa: CASTGILQETQYF
clone_size: NA; d_call: NA; j_call: TRBJ1-1; v_call: TRBV12-3/TRBV12-4; cdr3_nt: TGTGCCAGCAGAGGGGGAGAAGCTTTCTTT; cdr3_aa: CASRGGEAFF
clone_size: NA; d_call: NA; j_call: TRBJ2-1; v_call: TRBV7-3; cdr3_nt: TGTGCCAGCAGCTTAACGGGATTCTCCTACAATGAGCAGTTCTTC; cdr3_aa: CASSLTGFSYNEQFF
clone_size: once; d_call: NA; j_call: TRBJ1-6; v_call: TRBV9; cdr3_nt: TGTGCCAGCAGCGTAGTGGGTTCACCCCTCCACTTT; cdr3_aa: CASSVVGSPLHF
clone_size: NA; d_call: TRBD2; j_call: TRBJ2-7; v_call: TRBV29-1; cdr3_nt: TGCAGCGTTGAGACTAGCGGGAGTTACGAGCAGTACTTC; cdr3_aa: CSVETSGSYEQYF
clone_size: NA; d_call: NA; j_call: TRBJ2-2; v_call: TRBV19; cdr3_nt: TGTGCCAGTAGTCCCGCAGCGGTGACCGGGGAGCTGTTTTTT; cdr3_aa: CASSPAAVTGELFF
clone_size: NA; d_call: NA; j_call: TRBJ2-1; v_call: TRBV2; cdr3_nt: TGTGCCAGCAGTGTGGAGCCCCAGCAGTTCTTC; cdr3_aa: CASSVEPQQFF
clone_size: NA; d_call: NA; j_call: TRBJ1-2; v_call: TRBV3-1/TRBV3-2; cdr3_nt: TGTGCCAGCAGCAGAGGGGGGCATAACTATGGCTACACCTTC; cdr3_aa: CASSRGGHNYGYTF
clone_size: NA; d_call: NA; j_call: TRBJ1-6; v_call: TRBV6-5; cdr3_nt: TGTGCCAGCAGGCCCGCAGGGTTGTTGTATTCACCCCTCCACTTT; cdr3_aa: CASRPAGLLYSPLHF
clone_size: NA; d_call: TRBD1; j_call: TRBJ1-1; v_call: TRBV7-8; cdr3_nt: TGTGCCAGCAGCTTAATAAAGGGGGCCACTGAAGCTTTCTTT; cdr3_aa: CASSLIKGATEAFF
clone_size: NA; d_call: TRBD1; j_call: TRBJ1-5; v_call: TRBV19; cdr3_nt: TGTGCCAGTAGTATCCGACAGGGCGGTCAGCCCCAGCATTTT; cdr3_aa: CASSIRQGGQPQHF
clone_size: few; d_call: NA; j_call: TRBJ1-2; v_call: TRBV5-1; cdr3_nt: TGCGCCAGCAGCTTAGGATCGGACTTACCTAACTATGGCTACACCTTC; cdr3_aa: CASSLGSDLPNYGYTF
clone_size: NA; d_call: TRBD1; j_call: TRBJ1-2; v_call: TRBV2; cdr3_nt: TGTGCCAGCACCCTTCTGGGACAGGGAATCGGCTACACCTTC; cdr3_aa: CASTLLGQGIGYTF
clone_size: NA; d_call: TRBD2; j_call: TRBJ2-1; v_call: TRBV11-2; cdr3_nt: TGTGCCAGCAGCCCCGCCCCGACTAGCGGGACCCACAATGAGCAGTTCTTC; cdr3_aa: CASSPAPTSGTHNEQFF
clone_size: few; d_call: NA; j_call: TRBJ2-6; v_call: TRBV4-2; cdr3_nt: TGTGCCAGCAGCCAAGGCAGACACTCTGGGGCCAACGTCCTGACTTTC; cdr3_aa: CASSQGRHSGANVLTF
clone_size: NA; d_call: NA; j_call: TRBJ1-2; v_call: TRBV21-1; cdr3_nt: TGTGCCAGCAGCAAAGCCTCGTATGTCAGGGGAGAGGGCTACACCTTC; cdr3_aa: CASSKASYVRGEGYTF
clone_size: NA; d_call: NA; j_call: TRBJ2-1; v_call: TRBV19; cdr3_nt: TGTGCCAGTAGTATGGCCCCTAGGGGCTACAATGAGCAGTTCTTC; cdr3_aa: CASSMAPRGYNEQFF
clone_size: NA; d_call: TRBD2; j_call: TRBJ2-1; v_call: TRBV5-1; cdr3_nt: TGCGCCAGCAGCTCGGGACTAGCGGGAGCCTACAATGAGCAGTTCTTC; cdr3_aa: CASSSGLAGAYNEQFF
clone_size: once; d_call: NA; j_call: TRBJ1-1; v_call: TRBV29-1; cdr3_nt: TGCAGCGTCGCCTTAGGAGCCACTGAAGCTTTCTTT; cdr3_aa: CSVALGATEAFF
clone_size: NA; d_call: NA; j_call: TRBJ2-1; v_call: TRBV10-3; cdr3_nt: TGTGCCTTCGGGCTAGTCGGTGAGCAGTTCTTC; cdr3_aa: CAFGLVGEQFF
clone_size: few; d_call: NA; j_call: TRBJ1-2; v_call: TRBV5-6; cdr3_nt: TGTGCCAGCAGCTTGTCGGGGCAGGGCTATGGCTACACCTTC; cdr3_aa: CASSLSGQGYGYTF
clone_size: NA; d_call: NA; j_call: TRBJ1-1; v_call: TRBV5-8; cdr3_nt: TGTGCCAGCAGCTTGATGGGGAACACTGAAGCTTTCTTT; cdr3_aa: CASSLMGNTEAFF
clone_size: NA; d_call: NA; j_call: TRBJ1-1; v_call: TRBV27; cdr3_nt: TGTGCCAGCAGTTTATCGATGACAGCGAACACTGAAGCTTTCTTT; cdr3_aa: CASSLSMTANTEAFF
clone_size: NA; d_call: TRBD1; j_call: TRBJ2-3; v_call: TRBV24-1; cdr3_nt: TGTGCCACCAGTGATCCCCCCGGGACAGGGGGAACAGATACGCAGTATTTT; cdr3_aa: CATSDPPGTGGTDTQYF
clone_size: NA; d_call: NA; j_call: TRBJ2-4; v_call: TRBV13; cdr3_nt: TGTGCCAGCAGCTTAAAGGGGGAGATAATAGCCAAAAACATTCAGTACTTC; cdr3_aa: CASSLKGEIIAKNIQYF
clone_size: few; d_call: TRBD1; j_call: TRBJ1-1; v_call: TRBV19; cdr3_nt: TGTGCCAGTAGTTGGCCGGGACAGGGGAACACTGAAGCTTTCTTT; cdr3_aa: CASSWPGQGNTEAFF
clone_size: once; d_call: NA; j_call: TRBJ2-1; v_call: TRBV4-2; cdr3_nt: TGTGCCAGCAGCCAAGTTCCCCACAATGAGCAGTTCTTC; cdr3_aa: CASSQVPHNEQFF
clone_size: few; d_call: NA; j_call: TRBJ2-6; v_call: TRBV11-2; cdr3_nt: TGTGCCAGCAGCTTAGCCCCCTCTGGGGCCAACGTCCTGACTTTC; cdr3_aa: CASSLAPSGANVLTF
clone_size: NA; d_call: TRBD1; j_call: TRBJ2-7; v_call: TRBV19; cdr3_nt: TGTGCCAGTAGTACCAGGACAGGGAGCCACGAGCAGTACTTC; cdr3_aa: CASSTRTGSHEQYF
clone_size: once; d_call: TRBD1; j_call: TRBJ2-7; v_call: TRBV5-1; cdr3_nt: TGCGCCAGCAGCCTGGGGACAGGGGCCGTCTACGAGCAGTACTTC; cdr3_aa: CASSLGTGAVYEQYF
clone_size: NA; d_call: NA; j_call: TRBJ1-2; v_call: TRBV10-3; cdr3_nt: TGTGCCATCAGTGTCGACGGTAACTATGGCTACACCTTC; cdr3_aa: CAISVDGNYGYTF
clone_size: NA; d_call: NA; j_call: TRBJ1-4; v_call: TRBV21-1; cdr3_nt: TGTGCCAGCAGACAGGGGAGGGTAGGTGAAAAACTGTTTTTT; cdr3_aa: CASRQGRVGEKLFF
clone_size: NA; d_call: NA; j_call: TRBJ1-3; v_call: TRBV3-1/TRBV3-2; cdr3_nt: TGTGCCAGCAGCCAGGAGGTCCTACAGGGAAACACCATATATTTT; cdr3_aa: CASSQEVLQGNTIYF
clone_size: NA; d_call: TRBD1; j_call: TRBJ2-3; v_call: TRBV7-2; cdr3_nt: TGTGCCAGCAGCCGGAGACCTCCGGGACAGGGGGCGTCAGATACGCAGTATTTT; cdr3_aa: CASSRRPPGQGASDTQYF
clone_size: NA; d_call: NA; j_call: TRBJ2-3; v_call: TRBV29-1; cdr3_nt: TGCAGCGCCCAACAGCACACAGATACGCAGTATTTT; cdr3_aa: CSAQQHTDTQYF
clone_size: NA; d_call: TRBD1; j_call: TRBJ1-1; v_call: TRBV5-5; cdr3_nt: TGTGCCAGCAGCTTGAGGGGGCGCAACACTGAAGCTTTCTTT; cdr3_aa: CASSLRGRNTEAFF
clone_size: NA; d_call: TRBD2; j_call: TRBJ2-1; v_call: TRBV28; cdr3_nt: TGTGCCAGCAGACCAAGCGGGAGCAATGAGCAGTTCTTC; cdr3_aa: CASRPSGSNEQFF
clone_size: once; d_call: NA; j_call: TRBJ2-3; v_call: TRBV18; cdr3_nt: TGTGCCAGCTCACCACTTACAGGCCCCACAGATACGCAGTATTTT; cdr3_aa: CASSPLTGPTDTQYF
clone_size: NA; d_call: TRBD1; j_call: TRBJ2-1; v_call: TRBV2; cdr3_nt: TGTGCCAGCAGTGAGGGACAGGTCACCTACAATGAGCAGTTCTTC; cdr3_aa: CASSEGQVTYNEQFF
clone_size: NA; d_call: NA; j_call: TRBJ1-1; v_call: TRBV5-5; cdr3_nt: TGTGCCAGCAGTCAGAGCGGGGTGATGGGACTCCGTCACCACACTGAAGCTTTCTTT; cdr3_aa: CASSQSGVMGLRHHTEAFF
clone_size: NA; d_call: NA; j_call: TRBJ2-2; v_call: TRBV30; cdr3_nt: TGTGCCTGGAGTAGGTTACACACCGGGGAGCTGTTTTTT; cdr3_aa: CAWSRLHTGELFF
clone_size: NA; d_call: TRBD1; j_call: TRBJ1-4; v_call: TRBV2; cdr3_nt: TGTGCCAGCAGTTCACTCCGGGACAGTAATGAAAAACTGTTTTTT; cdr3_aa: CASSSLRDSNEKLFF
clone_size: NA; d_call: TRBD1; j_call: TRBJ1-6; v_call: TRBV7-9; cdr3_nt: TGTGCCAGCAGCCCCCCGGGACAGGCTAATTCACCCCTCCACTTT; cdr3_aa: CASSPPGQANSPLHF
clone_size: once; d_call: NA; j_call: TRBJ1-5; v_call: TRBV28; cdr3_nt: TGTGCCAGCAGTTTTGATAGCAATCAGCCCCAGCATTTT; cdr3_aa: CASSFDSNQPQHF
clone_size: NA; d_call: TRBD2; j_call: TRBJ2-5; v_call: TRBV6-1; cdr3_nt: TGTGCCAGCAGTCAAGCGGGAGGGGCAGAGACCCAGTACTTC; cdr3_aa: CASSQAGGAETQYF
clone_size: NA; d_call: NA; j_call: TRBJ1-1; v_call: TRBV28; cdr3_nt: TGTGCCAGCAGTTTATCGGGGGGGGACACTGAAGCTTTCTTT; cdr3_aa: CASSLSGGDTEAFF
clone_size: NA; d_call: NA; j_call: TRBJ2-7; v_call: TRBV12-3/TRBV12-4; cdr3_nt: TGTGCCAGCAGCCACGGGTCCTACGAGCAGTACTTC; cdr3_aa: CASSHGSYEQYF
clone_size: NA; d_call: NA; j_call: TRBJ2-5; v_call: TRBV5-6; cdr3_nt: TGTGCCAGCAGCTTGGCACAGGGCCAAGAGACCCAGTACTTC; cdr3_aa: CASSLAQGQETQYF
clone_size: NA; d_call: NA; j_call: TRBJ2-7; v_call: TRBV9; cdr3_nt: TGTGCCAGCAGCGTAGGGGCAGGGAGCTCCTACGAGCAGTACTTC; cdr3_aa: CASSVGAGSSYEQYF
clone_size: NA; d_call: NA; j_call: TRBJ2-7; v_call: TRBV12-3/TRBV12-4; cdr3_nt: TGTGCCAGCAAAGGGACTGAACCCTACGAGCAGTACTTC; cdr3_aa: CASKGTEPYEQYF
clone_size: NA; d_call: NA; j_call: TRBJ2-5; v_call: TRBV18; cdr3_nt: TGTGCCAGCTCACCACCGGGCAGGACGGAGACCCAGTACTTC; cdr3_aa: CASSPPGRTETQYF
clone_size: NA; d_call: NA; j_call: TRBJ2-7; v_call: TRBV28; cdr3_nt: TGTGCCAGCAGGGGGGAGACCCCCGGGGAGCAGTACTTC; cdr3_aa: CASRGETPGEQYF
clone_size: NA; d_call: NA; j_call: TRBJ1-5; v_call: TRBV3-1/TRBV3-2; cdr3_nt: TGTGCCAGCAGGGGTGGTGGGGGGCCCCAGCATTTT; cdr3_aa: CASRGGGGPQHF